A selection of T cell receptor beta chains follows, all from one sample in a study of early T cells in non-severe SARS-CoV-2 infection. TCRdb recomputed calls from the 5' RACE reads with MiXCR, one row per CDR3 protein. The table includes some 56,000 distinct CDR3 sequences, about 10% detected once. Specimen: whole blood. The receptors come from an adult who was a healthcare worker with PCR-confirmed SARS-CoV-2 infection or an uninfected control (not recorded which). Each CDR3 is given with its conserved first and last residue.

>TRBV28|14
CASSQITMAETQYF
>TRBV7-2|15
CASSSGGTHSYGYTF
>TRBV29-1|13
CSGGQGRTGELFF
>TRBV12-3/TRBV12-4|12
CASSDHHYEQYF
>TRBV3-1|12
CASMGDDYGYTF
>TRBV20-1|14
CSARARTTQETQYF
>TRBV5-1|14
CASGFATGNTEAFF
>TRBV29-1|13
CSVEGQGGYEQYF
>TRBV11-2|16
CASSYGLAGGPSEQFF
>TRBV3-1|14
CASSRDLGYQTQYF
>TRBV20-1|12
CSARGGDNEQFF
>TRBV20-1|14
CSARRGQGTDTQYF
>TRBV29-1|15
CSVEKFGTHQETQYF
>TRBV28|13
CASSLSATGEQFF
>TRBV6-2/TRBV6-3|15
CASSFYGSLYNEQFF
>TRBV20-1|15
CSASGTSGRQDEQYF
>TRBV7-9|12
CASSSLNQPQHF